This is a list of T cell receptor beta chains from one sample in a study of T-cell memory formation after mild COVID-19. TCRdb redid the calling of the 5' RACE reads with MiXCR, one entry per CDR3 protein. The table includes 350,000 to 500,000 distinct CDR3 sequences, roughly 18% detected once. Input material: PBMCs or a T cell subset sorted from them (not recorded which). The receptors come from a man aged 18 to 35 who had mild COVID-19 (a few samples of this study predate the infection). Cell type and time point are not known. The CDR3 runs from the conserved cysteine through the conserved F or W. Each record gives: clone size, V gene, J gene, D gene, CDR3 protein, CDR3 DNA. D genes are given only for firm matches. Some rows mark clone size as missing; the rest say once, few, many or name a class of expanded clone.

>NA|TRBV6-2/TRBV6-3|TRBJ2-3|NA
CASSYSLQDTQYF
TGTGCCAGCAGTTACTCCCTTCAGGATACGCAGTATTTT
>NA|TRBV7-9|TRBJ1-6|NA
CASSFRPGSGGSPLHF
TGTGCCAGCAGCTTTCGACCGGGTTCGGGCGGCTCACCCCTCCACTTT
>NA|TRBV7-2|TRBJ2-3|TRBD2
CARSPYGLAVTDTQYF
TGTGCCAGAAGCCCTTACGGACTAGCGGTCACAGATACGCAGTATTTT
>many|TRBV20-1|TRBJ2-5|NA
CSAIFETQYF
TGCAGTGCTATTTTTGAGACCCAGTACTTC
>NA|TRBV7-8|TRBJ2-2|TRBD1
CASSLVGTGGMTGELFF
TGTGCCAGCAGCTTAGTCGGGACAGGGGGCATGACCGGGGAGCTGTTTTTT
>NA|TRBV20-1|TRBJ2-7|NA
CSASYGGDWSEQYF
TGCAGTGCTAGTTACGGGGGTGATTGGAGCGAGCAGTACTTC
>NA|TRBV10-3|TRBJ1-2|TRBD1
CSISSGQGEDGYTF
TGTTCCATCAGTTCCGGACAGGGGGAGGATGGCTACACCTTC
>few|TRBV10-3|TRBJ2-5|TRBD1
CAISDQGARGETQYF
TGTGCCATCAGTGACCAGGGGGCAAGAGGGGAGACCCAGTACTTC
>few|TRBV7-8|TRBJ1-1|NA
CASAPGWQSNTEAFF
TGTGCCAGTGCCCCCGGGTGGCAGTCGAACACTGAAGCTTTCTTT
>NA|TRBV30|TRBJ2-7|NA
CAWKGTGSYEQYF
TGTGCCTGGAAGGGAACAGGTAGCTACGAGCAGTACTTC
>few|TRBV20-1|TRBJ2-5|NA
CSAGGQQETQYF
TGCAGTGCCGGGGGACAGCAAGAGACCCAGTACTTC
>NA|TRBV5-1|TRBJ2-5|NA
CASSLDRAEKTQYF
TGCGCCAGCAGCTTGGACAGGGCTGAGAAGACCCAGTACTTC
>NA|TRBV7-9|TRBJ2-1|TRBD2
CASSHGNSGGSNEQFF
TGTGCCAGCAGCCATGGGAATAGCGGGGGCTCAAATGAGCAGTTCTTC
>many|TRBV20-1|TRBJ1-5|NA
CSAAYGVSNQPQHF
TGCAGTGCAGCCTATGGGGTTAGCAATCAGCCCCAGCATTTT
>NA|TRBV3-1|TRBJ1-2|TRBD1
CASSHDRGPFWGGYTF
TGTGCCAGCAGCCACGACAGGGGGCCCTTTTGGGGGGGCTACACCTTC
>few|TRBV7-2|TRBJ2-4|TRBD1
CASSRGQGAFIQYF
TGTGCCAGCAGCCGAGGACAGGGCGCATTTATTCAGTACTTC
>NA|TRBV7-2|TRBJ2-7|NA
CASSQPAGAEQYF
TGTGCCAGCAGCCAACCGGCAGGGGCCGAGCAGTACTTC
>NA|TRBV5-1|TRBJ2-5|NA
CASSGGQNQETQYF
TGCGCCAGCAGCGGGGGACAAAACCAAGAGACCCAGTACTTC
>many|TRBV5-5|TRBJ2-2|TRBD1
CASSPQGAGGELFF
TGTGCCAGCAGCCCCCAGGGGGCGGGCGGGGAGCTGTTTTTT
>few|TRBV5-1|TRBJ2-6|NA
CASSSSVGSGANVLTF
TGCGCCAGCAGCTCCTCCGTTGGCTCTGGGGCCAACGTCCTGACTTTC
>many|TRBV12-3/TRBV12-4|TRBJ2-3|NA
CASSKQDTDTQYF
TGTGCCAGCAGCAAACAGGACACAGATACGCAGTATTTT
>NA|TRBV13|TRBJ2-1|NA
CASSFGGSRGDEQFF
TGTGCCAGCAGCTTTGGGGGGTCCAGGGGTGATGAGCAGTTCTTC
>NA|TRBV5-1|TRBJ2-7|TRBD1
CASKTGVSYEQYF
TGCGCCAGCAAAACAGGGGTTTCCTACGAGCAGTACTTC
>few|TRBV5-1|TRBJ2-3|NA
CASSIGTSSGSDTQYF
TGCGCCAGCAGTATTGGAACTAGCTCTGGATCAGATACGCAGTATTTT
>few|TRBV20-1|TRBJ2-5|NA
CSAPRPGQQETQYF
TGCAGTGCCCCCCGGCCCGGGCAACAAGAGACCCAGTACTTC
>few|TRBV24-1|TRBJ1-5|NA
CATSDSGTSNQPQHF
TGTGCCACCAGTGATTCCGGGACCTCAAATCAGCCCCAGCATTTT
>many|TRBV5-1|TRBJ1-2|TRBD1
CASKNQPGTGTGYTF
TGCGCCAGCAAAAACCAACCCGGGACAGGGACCGGCTACACCTTC
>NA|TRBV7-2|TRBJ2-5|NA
CASSQGYETQYF
TGTGCCAGCAGTCAAGGTTATGAGACCCAGTACTTC
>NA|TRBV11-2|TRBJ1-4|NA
CASTLTGVEKLFF
TGTGCCAGCACCCTGACAGGAGTGGAAAAACTGTTTTTT
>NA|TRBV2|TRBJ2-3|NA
CASSAWTRRSADTQYF
TGTGCCAGCAGTGCCTGGACGCGGAGGTCCGCAGATACGCAGTATTTT
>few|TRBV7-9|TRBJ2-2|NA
CASVQGSGELFF
TGTGCCAGCGTCCAGGGTTCCGGGGAGCTGTTTTTT
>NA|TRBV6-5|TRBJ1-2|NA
CAIRGGIGYTF
TGTGCCATCCGGGGGGGGATCGGCTACACCTTC